The text below deals with one TCR beta chain. No antigen is known for it. The method was immunoSEQ multiplex PCR; TCRdb's version includes in-frame clones alone and lacks a portion of them. Of 55,000 to 90,000 clones in the sample, just over 85% are singletons; the top ten hold around 2.8%. This entry belongs to a study of OX40 agonist ivuxolimab in advanced cancers. Across the whole study: Having had anti-PD-1, anti-PD-L1 or anti-CTLA-4 therapy before was allowed, and under 50% had some. Study-wide points: More expanded clones were seen, on average, in CD8+ T cells than in CD4+.

Per the germline V gene, CDR1 is KGHSH and CDR2 is LQKENI. The CDR3 is 16 amino acids. With 3 bases clipped from V and 3 bases from J, the junction kept 9 bases outside the gene matches. The TCR comes from an adult with an advanced solid tumor such as melanoma, head and neck, liver or kidney cancer. This chain joins TRBV18 and TRBJ2-7; the match to TRBD1 covers 9 bases. Source: CD4+ or CD8+ T cells sorted from blood, taken in a trial of the OX40 agonist ivuxolimab. This chain's CDR3 is CASSPPSGTGLYEQYF. The CDR3 DNA reads TGTGCCAGCTCACCGCCCTCCGGGACAGGGCTCTACGAGCAGTACTTC.